The present entry profiles one T cell receptor (beta chain) with its context. Germline V gene sequence: CDR1 SGHVS, CDR2 FQNEAQ. This CDR3 comprises 17 residues. V was trimmed by 1 base and J by 5 bases, leaving 18 bases between them. The data stem from a study of shared T cell receptors in the human thymus. Only in-frame clones appear in the TCRdb table, and some are missing; sequencing was by immunoSEQ multiplex PCR. The repertoire holds some 700,000 clones, with 80% to 90% as singletons. The same data also contributed to another study, on human thymus T cells. That publication notes: Samples came from healthy Finnish infants during open corrective cardiac surgery. The thymus was resected at corrective cardiac surgery. Thymic and blood repertoires showed apparently biased V and J gene usage. Overlap was high between thymic repertoires from unrelated individuals, as reported in related research.

The rearrangement joins TRBV7-8 to TRBJ2-1; TRBD2 might be the D (5 bases). This receptor was identified in a girl under three years old with a congenital heart defect. Sequencing was performed on thymocytes. The CDR3 region has the DNA TGTGCCAGCAGCTTAGTTCCCGGGAACCTCGAGAACAATGAGCAGTTCTTC. Its translation: CASSLVPGNLENNEQFF.